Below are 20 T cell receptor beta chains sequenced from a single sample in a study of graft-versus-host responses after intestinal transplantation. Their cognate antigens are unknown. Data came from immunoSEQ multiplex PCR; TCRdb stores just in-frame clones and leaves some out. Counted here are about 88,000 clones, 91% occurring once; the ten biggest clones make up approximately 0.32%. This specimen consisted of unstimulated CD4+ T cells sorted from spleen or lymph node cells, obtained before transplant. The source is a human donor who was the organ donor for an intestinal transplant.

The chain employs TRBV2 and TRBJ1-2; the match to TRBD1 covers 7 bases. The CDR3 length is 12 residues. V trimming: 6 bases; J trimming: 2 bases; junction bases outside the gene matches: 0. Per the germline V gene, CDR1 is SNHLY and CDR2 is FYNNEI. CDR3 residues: CASRQGNYGYTF. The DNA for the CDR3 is TGTGCCAGCAGACAGGGGAACTATGGCTACACCTTC.

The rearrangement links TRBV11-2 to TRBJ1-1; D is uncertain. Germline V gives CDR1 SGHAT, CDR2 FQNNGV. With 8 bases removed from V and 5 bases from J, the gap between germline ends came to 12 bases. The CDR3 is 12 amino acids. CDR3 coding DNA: TGTGCCAGCCGACCGTCGAGGACTGAAGCTTTCTTT. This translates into CASRPSRTEAFF.

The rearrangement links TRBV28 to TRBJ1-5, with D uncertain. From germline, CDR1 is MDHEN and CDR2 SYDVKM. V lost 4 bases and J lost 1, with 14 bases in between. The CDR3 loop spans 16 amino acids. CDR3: CASSSAGRPSNQPQHF. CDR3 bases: TGTGCCAGCAGTTCCGCCGGGAGACCGAGCAATCAGCCCCAGCATTTT.

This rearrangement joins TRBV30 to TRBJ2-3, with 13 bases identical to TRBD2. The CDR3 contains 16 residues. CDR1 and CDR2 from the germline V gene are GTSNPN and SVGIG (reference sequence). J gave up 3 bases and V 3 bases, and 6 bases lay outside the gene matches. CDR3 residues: CAWRDPGLAGTDTQYF. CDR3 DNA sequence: TGTGCCTGGAGGGATCCGGGACTAGCGGGAACAGATACGCAGTATTTT.

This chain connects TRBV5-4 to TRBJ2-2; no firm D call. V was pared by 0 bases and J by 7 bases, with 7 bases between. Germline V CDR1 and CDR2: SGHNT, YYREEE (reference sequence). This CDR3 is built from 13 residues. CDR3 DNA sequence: TGTGCCAGCAGCTTGGAATACGGCGGGGAGCTGTTTTTT. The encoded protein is CASSLEYGGELFF. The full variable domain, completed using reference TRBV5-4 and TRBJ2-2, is ETGVTQSPTHLIKTRGQQVTLRCSSQSGHNTVSWYQQALGQGPQFIFQYYREEENGRGNFPPRFSGLQFPNYSSELNVNALELDDSALYLCASSLEYGGELFFGEGSRLTVL.

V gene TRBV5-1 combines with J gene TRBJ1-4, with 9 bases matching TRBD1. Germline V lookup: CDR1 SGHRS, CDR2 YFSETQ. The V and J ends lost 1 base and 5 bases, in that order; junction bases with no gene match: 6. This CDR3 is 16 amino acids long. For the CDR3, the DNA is TGCGCCAGCAGCTTGCAAACCGGGACAGGGAATGAAAAACTGTTTTTT. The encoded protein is CASSLQTGTGNEKLFF.

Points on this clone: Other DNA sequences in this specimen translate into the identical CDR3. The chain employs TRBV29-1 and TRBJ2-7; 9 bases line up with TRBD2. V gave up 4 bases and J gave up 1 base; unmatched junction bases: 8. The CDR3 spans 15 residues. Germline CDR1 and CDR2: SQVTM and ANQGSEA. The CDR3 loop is CSVAERTSASYEQYF. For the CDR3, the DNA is TGCAGCGTTGCTGAACGGACTAGCGCATCCTACGAGCAGTACTTC.

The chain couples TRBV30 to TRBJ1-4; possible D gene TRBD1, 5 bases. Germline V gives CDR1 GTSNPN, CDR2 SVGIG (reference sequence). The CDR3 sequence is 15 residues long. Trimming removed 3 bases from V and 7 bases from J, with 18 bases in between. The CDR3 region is CAWSDQGRGFEKLFF. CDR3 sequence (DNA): TGTGCCTGGAGCGATCAGGGAAGGGGTTTTGAAAAACTGTTTTTT.

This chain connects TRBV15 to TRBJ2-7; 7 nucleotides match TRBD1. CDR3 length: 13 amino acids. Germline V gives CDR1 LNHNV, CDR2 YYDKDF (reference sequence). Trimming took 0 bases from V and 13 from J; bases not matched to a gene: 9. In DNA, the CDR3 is TGTGCCACCAGCAGAGACTTGGGACAGCGCGAATACTTC. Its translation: CATSRDLGQREYF.

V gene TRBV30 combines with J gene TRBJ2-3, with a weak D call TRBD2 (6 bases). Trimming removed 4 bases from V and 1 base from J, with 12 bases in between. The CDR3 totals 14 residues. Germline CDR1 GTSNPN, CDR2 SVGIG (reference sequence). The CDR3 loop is CAWNSGQGTDTQYF. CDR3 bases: TGTGCCTGGAACAGCGGGCAGGGCACAGATACGCAGTATTTT.

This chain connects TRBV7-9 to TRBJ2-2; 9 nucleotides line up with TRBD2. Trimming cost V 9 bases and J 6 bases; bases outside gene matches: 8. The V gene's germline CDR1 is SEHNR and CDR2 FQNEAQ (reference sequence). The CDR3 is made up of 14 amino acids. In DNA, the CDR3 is TGTGCCAGTGTGAGCGGGGGGCGTCCCGGGGAGCTGTTTTTT. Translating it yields CASVSGGRPGELFF.

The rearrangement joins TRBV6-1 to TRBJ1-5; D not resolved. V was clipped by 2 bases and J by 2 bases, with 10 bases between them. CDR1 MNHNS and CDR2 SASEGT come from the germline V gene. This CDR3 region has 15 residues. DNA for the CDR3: TGTGCCAGCAGTGAACAGGTCACAGGCAATCAGCCCCAGCATTTT. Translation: CASSEQVTGNQPQHF.

The CDR3 loop is CASSLGRGKWHTEAFF. In DNA, the CDR3 is TGTGCCAGCAGCTTAGGCAGGGGGAAGTGGCACACTGAAGCTTTCTTT. The chain carries TRBV11-3 and TRBJ1-1; 7 bases line up with TRBD1. This CDR3 is built from 16 residues. V was clipped by 1 base and J by 3 bases; unmatched bases: 8. CDR1 and CDR2 (germline): SGHNT, YENEEA.

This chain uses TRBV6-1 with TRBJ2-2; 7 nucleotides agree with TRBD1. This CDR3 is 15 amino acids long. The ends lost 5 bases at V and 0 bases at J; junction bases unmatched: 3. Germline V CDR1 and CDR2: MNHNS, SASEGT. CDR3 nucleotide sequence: TGTGCCAGCAGTTCCGGGACAGCGAACACCGGGGAGCTGTTTTTT. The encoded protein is CASSSGTANTGELFF.

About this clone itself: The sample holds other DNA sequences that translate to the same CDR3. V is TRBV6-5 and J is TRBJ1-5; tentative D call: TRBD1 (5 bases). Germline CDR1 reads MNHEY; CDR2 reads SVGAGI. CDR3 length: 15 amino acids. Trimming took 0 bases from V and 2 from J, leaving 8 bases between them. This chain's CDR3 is CASSYSGGGNQPQHF. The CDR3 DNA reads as TGTGCCAGCAGTTACTCGGGGGGAGGCAATCAGCCCCAGCATTTT.

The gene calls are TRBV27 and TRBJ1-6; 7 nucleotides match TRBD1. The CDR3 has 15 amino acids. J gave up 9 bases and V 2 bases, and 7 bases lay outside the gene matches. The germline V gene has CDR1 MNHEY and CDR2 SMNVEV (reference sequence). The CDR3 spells CASSLLRQGISPLHF. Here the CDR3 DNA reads TGTGCCAGCAGTTTACTCAGACAGGGTATTTCACCCCTCCACTTT.

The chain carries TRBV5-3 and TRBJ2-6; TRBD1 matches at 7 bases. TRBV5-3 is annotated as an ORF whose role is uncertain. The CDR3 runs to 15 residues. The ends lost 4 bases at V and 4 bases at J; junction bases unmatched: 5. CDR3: CARSATGAGANVLTF. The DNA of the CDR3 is TGTGCCAGAAGCGCTACAGGGGCCGGGGCCAACGTCCTGACTTTC.

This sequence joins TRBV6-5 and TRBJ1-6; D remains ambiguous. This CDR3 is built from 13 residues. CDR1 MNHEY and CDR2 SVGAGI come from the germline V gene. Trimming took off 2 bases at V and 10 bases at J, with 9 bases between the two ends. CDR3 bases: TGTGCCAGCAGTTACGAGGTGGAATCACCCCTCCACTTT. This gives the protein CASSYEVESPLHF.

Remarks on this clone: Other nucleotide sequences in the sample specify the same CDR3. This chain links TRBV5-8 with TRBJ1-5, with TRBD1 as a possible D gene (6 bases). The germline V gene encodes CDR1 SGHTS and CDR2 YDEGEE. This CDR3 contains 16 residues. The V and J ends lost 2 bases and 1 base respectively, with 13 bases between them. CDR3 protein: CASSLKPDRSNQPQHF. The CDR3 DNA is TGTGCCAGCAGCTTAAAGCCGGACAGAAGCAATCAGCCCCAGCATTTT.

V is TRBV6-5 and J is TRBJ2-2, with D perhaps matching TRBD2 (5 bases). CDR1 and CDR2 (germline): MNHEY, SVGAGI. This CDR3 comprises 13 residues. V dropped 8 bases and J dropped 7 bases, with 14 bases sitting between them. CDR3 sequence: CASERGLGGELFF. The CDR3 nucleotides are TGTGCCAGCGAAAGAGGGCTAGGCGGGGAGCTGTTTTTT.